This is a list of T cell receptor beta chains from one sample in a study of T-cell memory formation after mild COVID-19. MiXCR, applied by TCRdb to the 5' RACE reads, yields one record per CDR3 protein. The data hold over 130,000 distinct CDR3 sequences, with around 15% observed a single time. The sample taken for sequencing was PBMCs or a T cell subset sorted from them (not recorded which). The receptors derive from an adult woman who had mild COVID-19 (a few samples of this study predate the infection). Cell type and time point are not known. The CDR3 runs from the conserved cysteine through the conserved F or W.

>TRBV19
CASSIDVQPQHF
>TRBV12-3/TRBV12-4
CASTLRDRVLGSTNEKLFF
>TRBV11-1
CASSYERLFTGELFF
>TRBV24-1
CATSDLNGVEAFF
>TRBV6-5
CATLRANTEAFF
>TRBV7-9
CASSFVQGALSEQYF
>TRBV30
CAWSAVAGSTDTQYF
>TRBV6-5
CASSSVGSPPDTQYF
>TRBV19
CASSMTGLNYGYTF
>TRBV20-1
CSARDIKSGDHHEQYF
>TRBV7-9
CASSSHTGPDTQYF
>TRBV7-9
CASVSKIRYTDTQYF
>TRBV20-1
CSARDRDRGSYEQYF
>TRBV12-3/TRBV12-4
CASRPRQSYEQYF
>TRBV7-9
CASSLGPDRETYEQYF
>TRBV5-1
CASSLAEAYSYNEQFF
>TRBV20-1
CSATPGEGAGYEQYF
>TRBV15
CATSRTSGSYEQYF
>TRBV6-2/TRBV6-3
CASSDTEAFF
>TRBV2
CASSASIREQYF
>TRBV4-3
CASSQKLADDYNEQFF
>TRBV7-3
CASSFTSGGLRTGELFF
>TRBV12-3/TRBV12-4
CASSFSREVNTGELFF
>TRBV20-1
CSARDLGAGRSGANVLTF
>TRBV7-2
CASSLGGKGSPLHF
>TRBV27
CASSLSAGLSNQPQHF
>TRBV10-3
CAIRDTSSYNEQFF
>TRBV7-6
CASSGGLDTDTQYF
>TRBV20-1
CSARDQGGSTEAFF
>TRBV15
CATSRDRLGASTDTQYF